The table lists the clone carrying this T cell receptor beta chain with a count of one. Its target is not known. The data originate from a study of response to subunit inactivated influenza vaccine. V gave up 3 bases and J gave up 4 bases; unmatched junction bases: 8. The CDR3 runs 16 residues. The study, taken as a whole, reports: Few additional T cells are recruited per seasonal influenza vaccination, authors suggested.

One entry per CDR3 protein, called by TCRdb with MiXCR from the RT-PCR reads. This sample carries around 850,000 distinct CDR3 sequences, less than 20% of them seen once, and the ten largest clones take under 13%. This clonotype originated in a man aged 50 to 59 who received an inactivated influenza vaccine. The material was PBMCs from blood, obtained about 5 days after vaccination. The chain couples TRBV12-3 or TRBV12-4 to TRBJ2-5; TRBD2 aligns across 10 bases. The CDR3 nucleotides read TGTGCCAGCAGTTTCGTAGCGGGGGGTCTAGGAGAGACCCAGTACTTC. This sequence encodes CASSFVAGGLGETQYF.